The 30 T cell receptor beta chains reported below all come from one sample, sequenced in a study of T cell clones after liver transplantation. The repertoire was sequenced with immunoSEQ multiplex PCR; TCRdb's copy has only in-frame clones and lacks some. The table shows over 60,000 clones, with over 70% occurring only once. The source was CD4+ T cells from blood, collected before liver transplant. These receptors were collected from a human donor who received a liver transplant.

V usage is TRBV5-4 and J usage is TRBJ2-1; 7 bases align to TRBD1. CDR3 size: 15 residues. The V segment lost 4 bases and the J segment 5 bases; nucleotides outside the gene matches: 9. Per germline, CDR1 SGHNT and CDR2 YYREEE (reference sequence). In DNA, the CDR3 is TGTGCCAGCAGCACCCGGGACAGAGGCGACAATGAGCAGTTCTTC. It specifies CASSTRDRGDNEQFF.

The gene calls are TRBV11-2 and TRBJ1-1; D is unresolved. CDR1 and CDR2 from the germline V gene are SGHAT and FQNNGV. The V end was cut by 5 bases, the J end by 0 bases, with 7 bases between. CDR3 length: 13 residues. DNA of the CDR3: TGTGCCAGCAGCCGCCGGATGAACACTGAAGCTTTCTTT. This codes for CASSRRMNTEAFF.

This clone was detected only a few times. The chain links TRBV28 to TRBJ2-7, with a tentative D call TRBD1 (6 bases). The CDR3 runs 11 residues. Trimming removed 5 bases from V and 10 bases from J, with 12 bases in between. Germline V lookup: CDR1 MDHEN, CDR2 SYDVKM. CDR3 sequence reads: CASSLRQVQYF. CDR3 in DNA: TGTGCCAGCAGTCTACGACAGGTCCAGTACTTC.

This chain connects TRBV21-1 to TRBJ1-2; TRBD1 is the table's D call, not checked against the DNA. TRBV21-1 is an annotated pseudogene. The CDR3 length is 16 residues. The CDR3 DNA sequence: TGTGCCAGCAGCAAAGAACAGGGACAGGGGAAATATGGCTACACCTTC. It codes for CASSKEQGQGKYGYTF.

This clone appeared once. The chain is built from TRBV30 and TRBJ2-2; D uncertain. V lost 4 bases and J 3 bases, leaving 6 bases between the germline ends. The CDR3 is made up of 12 amino acids. The germline CDR1 and CDR2 sequences are GTSNPN and SVGIG (reference sequence). DNA of the CDR3: TGTGCCTGGATCTGGTACACCGGGGAGCTGTTTTTT. This sequence encodes CAWIWYTGELFF.

This clone occurred once. The chain has TRBV11-2 and TRBJ2-7, with no clear D. Germline V gene lookup returns CDR1 SGHAT and CDR2 FQNNGV. This CDR3 is 11 amino acids long. V lost 4 bases to trimming and J lost 7 bases, with 8 bases between them. The CDR3 reads CASSSVWEQYF. The CDR3 DNA reads TGTGCCAGCAGCTCGGTATGGGAGCAGTACTTC.

The gene calls are TRBV5-1 and TRBJ1-3; TRBD1 aligns across 10 bases. The V and J ends lost 3 bases and 5 bases, in that order; junction bases with no gene match: 5. Germline loops: CDR1 SGHRS, CDR2 YFSETQ. The CDR3 has 15 amino acids. CDR3 residues: CASSYGQGDRNTIYF. CDR3 nucleotide sequence: TGCGCCAGCAGCTACGGACAGGGGGACCGAAACACCATATATTTT.

This sequence joins TRBV5-1 and TRBJ2-2, with unresolved D. The CDR3 runs to 16 residues. The germline CDR1 and CDR2 sequences are SGHRS and YFSETQ. Trimming left V 0 bases short and J 0 bases short, with 9 bases between. CDR3 bases: TGCGCCAGCAGCTTGGCGGTTCAGGCGAACACCGGGGAGCTGTTTTTT. This encodes CASSLAVQANTGELFF.

The chain uses TRBV5-1 and TRBJ2-2; 7 bases match TRBD2. The CDR3 is 14 amino acids. The V gene end was trimmed by 9 bases and the J gene end by 2 bases; junction bases not matched to a gene: 7. The germline gives CDR1 SGHRS, CDR2 YFSETQ. The CDR3 loop reads CATAGTTNTGELFF. The CDR3 DNA sequence: TGCGCCACCGCCGGGACTACTAACACCGGGGAGCTGTTTTTT.

This sequence joins TRBV5-1 and TRBJ2-3; 7 positions match TRBD2. The CDR3 has 16 residues. V was clipped by 0 bases and J by 6 bases; unmatched bases: 10. Per the germline V gene, CDR1 is SGHRS and CDR2 is YFSETQ. This chain's CDR3 is CASSLVPGGTVDTQYF. CDR3 coding DNA: TGCGCCAGCAGCTTGGTCCCGGGAGGAACGGTGGATACGCAGTATTTT.

The chain joins TRBV28 to TRBJ1-1, with 7 positions matching TRBD1. There are 15 residues in the CDR3. V dropped 5 bases and J dropped 2; count of bases not matched to a gene: 8. Looked up from germline, CDR1 is MDHEN and CDR2 is SYDVKM. DNA for the CDR3: TGTGCCAGCAGTGCCCCCAGGGGGGGAAACACTGAAGCTTTCTTT. This gives the protein CASSAPRGGNTEAFF. The full variable domain, rest sourced from reference TRBV28 and TRBJ1-1, is DVKVTQSSRYLVKRTGEKVFLECVQDMDHENMFWYRQDPGLGLRLIYFSYDVKMKEKGDIPEGYSVSREKKERFSLILESASTNQTSMYLCASSAPRGGNTEAFFGQGTRLTVV.

The chain is built from TRBV5-1 and TRBJ2-3; the D is unclear. The germline gives CDR1 SGHRS, CDR2 YFSETQ. This CDR3 is built from 13 residues. V was shortened by 5 bases and J by 3 bases, with 10 bases between the two germline ends. The CDR3 region has the DNA TGCGCCAGCAGTTCCCCAGCGACAGATACGCAGTATTTT. Translating gives CASSSPATDTQYF.

The chain employs TRBV19 and TRBJ2-1; no firm D call. With 5 bases removed from V and 4 bases from J, the gap between germline ends came to 12 bases. The CDR3 extends over 14 amino acids. CDR1 LNHDA and CDR2 SQIVND come from the germline V gene (reference sequence). CDR3 loop: CASSPRTLYNEQFF. DNA for the CDR3: TGTGCCAGTAGTCCTCGGACCCTTTACAATGAGCAGTTCTTC.

The chain employs TRBV5-1 and TRBJ2-5; D unresolved. Germline V gene sequence: CDR1 SGHRS, CDR2 YFSETQ. The V end was cut by 4 bases, the J end by 5 bases, with 15 bases between. The CDR3 sequence is 14 residues long. Here the CDR3 DNA reads TGCGCCAGCAGCCAAGGGCGCTTTCCGGAGACCCAGTACTTC. The encoded protein is CASSQGRFPETQYF.

This clone was detected once. The chain employs TRBV2 and TRBJ2-3; D is ambiguous. V lost 7 bases to trimming and J lost 3 bases, with 11 bases between them. This CDR3 region has 13 residues. Germline loops: CDR1 SNHLY, CDR2 FYNNEI. The CDR3 protein is CASMMGWTDTQYF. CDR3 sequence (DNA): TGTGCCAGCATGATGGGGTGGACAGATACGCAGTATTTT.

The V call is TRBV28, the J call TRBJ1-5, with TRBD1 identical over 9 bases. V trimming: 5 bases; J trimming: 0 bases; junction bases outside the gene matches: 2. This CDR3 spans 15 amino acids. CDR1 and CDR2 from the germline V gene are MDHEN and SYDVKM. The CDR3 coding sequence is TGTGCCAGCAGTACAGGGGGCCCTAGCAATCAGCCCCAGCATTTT. The encoded protein is CASSTGGPSNQPQHF.

This chain links TRBV7-2 with TRBJ1-2; possible D gene TRBD1, 5 bases. CDR1 SGHTA and CDR2 FQGNSA come from the germline V gene. The V and J ends lost 1 base and 3 bases respectively, with 12 bases between them. The CDR3 is 15 residues long. CDR3 DNA: TGTGCCAGCAGCTTAGGGCAGGGAGGGTACTATGGCTACACCTTC. It yields the protein CASSLGQGGYYGYTF.

The chain has TRBV28 and TRBJ1-2, with D possibly TRBD1 on 6 matching bases. The CDR3 length is 12 residues. V was shortened by 2 bases and J by 8 bases, with 9 bases between the two germline ends. The germline V gene encodes CDR1 MDHEN and CDR2 SYDVKM. CDR3 residues: CASSLNRAGYTF. The CDR3 region has the DNA TGTGCCAGCAGTTTAAACAGGGCGGGCTACACCTTC.

The rearrangement joins TRBV5-1 to TRBJ1-1, with D maybe TRBD1 (5 bases). Trimming pared 0 bases from V and 2 bases from J, leaving 11 bases between. Germline V CDR1 and CDR2: SGHRS, YFSETQ. The CDR3 contains 15 residues. CDR3 nucleotides: TGCGCCAGCAGCTTGGGTCCCCAGGGTAACACTGAAGCTTTCTTT. Protein product: CASSLGPQGNTEAFF. The variable domain in full, with the rest retrieved from reference TRBV5-1 and TRBJ1-1, is KAGVTQTPRYLIKTRGQQVTLSCSPISGHRSVSWYQQTPGQGLQFLFEYFSETQRNKGNFPGRFSGRQFSNSRSEMNVSTLELGDSALYLCASSLGPQGNTEAFFGQGTRLTVV.

V and J are TRBV15 and TRBJ2-5; 10 bases fit TRBD1. Germline V gene data show CDR1 as LNHNV and CDR2 as YYDKDF (reference sequence). Losses at the gene ends were 0 bases for V and 5 bases for J; bases not matched to a gene: 6. This CDR3 spans 16 amino acids. CDR3 nucleotides: TGTGCCACCAGCAGAGATCGGACAGGGGGGGCGGAGACCCAGTACTTC. Its translation: CATSRDRTGGAETQYF.

The genes are TRBV28 and TRBJ1-1; D remains ambiguous. The germline V gene encodes CDR1 MDHEN and CDR2 SYDVKM. Trimming removed 4 bases from V and 4 bases from J, with 13 bases in between. The CDR3 sequence is 14 residues long. The DNA of the CDR3 is TGTGCCAGCAGTTCGGGCCCGAGGAGCACTGAAGCTTTCTTT. Translating gives CASSSGPRSTEAFF.

The chain recombines TRBV6-5 with TRBJ2-1; 8 nucleotides line up with TRBD1. The CDR3 sequence is 14 residues long. The ends lost 10 bases at V and 4 bases at J; junction bases unmatched: 9. Germline V gene sequence: CDR1 MNHEY, CDR2 SVGAGI. CDR3: CATFGQGDYNEQFF. Written as DNA, the CDR3 is TGTGCCACCTTCGGACAGGGAGATTACAATGAGCAGTTCTTC.

The rearrangement uses TRBV18 and TRBJ1-3, with 8 bases lining up with TRBD1. Trimming cost V 6 bases and J 3 bases; bases outside gene matches: 7. CDR1 and CDR2 (germline): KGHSH, LQKENI. The CDR3 is 15 residues long. As DNA, the CDR3 is TGTGCCAGCTCCGATGGACAGGGCCGTGGAAACACCATATATTTT. Translation: CASSDGQGRGNTIYF.

This sequence joins TRBV5-1 and TRBJ2-1; unclear D gene. Germline loops: CDR1 SGHRS, CDR2 YFSETQ. This CDR3 has 15 residues. The V and J ends lost 0 bases and 3 bases respectively, with 10 bases between them. The CDR3 DNA reads TGCGCCAGCAGCTTGGTCGCGGCAGACTACAATGAGCAGTTCTTC. Protein product: CASSLVAADYNEQFF. Using reference TRBV5-1 and TRBJ2-1 for the parts outside the CDR3, the full variable domain is KAGVTQTPRYLIKTRGQQVTLSCSPISGHRSVSWYQQTPGQGLQFLFEYFSETQRNKGNFPGRFSGRQFSNSRSEMNVSTLELGDSALYLCASSLVAADYNEQFFGPGTRLTVL.

The CDR3 bases are TGTGCCAGCACGCCTCTTGGGGGCCCTCGGGAGCAGTACTTC. Protein: CASTPLGGPREQYF. The chain has TRBV6-1 and TRBJ2-7, with a possible D match to TRBD1 (6 bases). This CDR3 has 14 amino acids. Germline CDR1 and CDR2: MNHNS and SASEGT. The V and J ends lost 7 bases and 7 bases respectively, with 20 bases between them.

The table lists this clone with a few counts. The V and J genes are TRBV4-1 and TRBJ1-2; 8 bases agree with TRBD1. In germline, CDR1 is MGHRA, CDR2 YSYEKL. J gave up 5 bases and V 0 bases, and 2 bases lay outside the gene matches. The CDR3 is 14 residues long. DNA of the CDR3: TGCGCCAGCAGCCAAGAACAGGGGGTGTATGGCTACACCTTC. It encodes CASSQEQGVYGYTF.

This chain joins TRBV6-1 and TRBJ2-1, with unresolved D. V was pared by 6 bases and J by 5 bases, with 11 bases between. Germline V gives CDR1 MNHNS, CDR2 SASEGT. The CDR3 has 13 residues. The CDR3 coding sequence is TGTGCCAGCAGCTGGTCTCAAAACAATGAGCAGTTCTTC. It yields the protein CASSWSQNNEQFF.

The rearrangement joins TRBV10-2 to TRBJ2-2, with TRBD2 as a possible D gene (6 bases). V lost 10 bases and J lost 4, with 19 bases in between. This CDR3 region has 15 residues. Germline V CDR1 and CDR2: WSHSY, SAAADI. CDR3 residues: CATKEEGKTTGELFF. CDR3 coding DNA: TGCGCCACCAAGGAGGAGGGCAAGACCACCGGGGAGCTGTTTTTT.

The rearrangement joins TRBV7-9 to TRBJ1-1; 7 bases map to TRBD1. The V and J ends lost 7 bases and 0 bases, in that order; junction bases with no gene match: 5. CDR3 size: 14 residues. The germline CDR1 and CDR2 sequences are SEHNR and FQNEAQ (reference sequence). This CDR3 is CASTLGTVNTEAFF. The CDR3, as DNA: TGTGCCAGCACCCTCGGGACAGTGAACACTGAAGCTTTCTTT.

The rearrangement joins TRBV2 to TRBJ1-1, with 8 bases identical to TRBD1. Trimming at V came to 11 bases and at J to 0 bases, leaving 14 bases not matched to a gene. This CDR3 is built from 16 residues. CDR1 and CDR2 from the germline V gene are SNHLY and FYNNEI. The CDR3 nucleotides read TGTGCCGGGGGTAAGAGGACAGGGCCCTTGAACACTGAAGCTTTCTTT. Amino acids: CAGGKRTGPLNTEAFF.